This paragraph reports one T cell receptor beta chain. The antigen is not known. The germline gives CDR1 SNHLY, CDR2 FYNNEI. The V end lost 2 bases, the J end lost 0 bases, and 12 bases lay between the germline ends. The CDR3 is made up of 16 amino acids. The source of the sample is a study of cytomegalovirus exposure and HLA in healthy donors. General study findings and limits: A later analysis reportedly found that, within productive TCRs, an Asian-associated ancestry cluster had fewer N-insertions than the mean observed across the approximately 660 donors. Earlier analysis yielded a pattern in which most TCR beta V segments were productive about 90% or about 30% of the time.

The PCR used 60 Vbeta and 13 Jbeta primers. Sequenced by immunoSEQ multiplex PCR; TCRdb stores in-frame clones only, minus some. The table lists 200,000 or so clones, 82% of them singletons, with 0.8% in the top ten. The receptor was derived from a woman aged 18-29 years in good health and CMV-seronegative. The rearrangement uses TRBV2 and TRBJ2-3; possible D gene TRBD1, 6 bases. Source material: PBMCs. The CDR3 bases are TGTGCCAGCAGTGAATTGGGGGCGACTAGCACAGATACGCAGTATTTT. This gives the protein CASSELGATSTDTQYF. Full variable domain (remainder filled in from reference TRBV2 and TRBJ2-3): EPEVTQTPSHQVTQMGQEVILRCVPISNHLYFYWYRQILGQKVEFLVSFYNNEISEKSEIFDDQFSVERPDGSNFTLKIRSTKLEDSAMYFCASSELGATSTDTQYFGPGTRLTVL.